This T cell receptor (beta chain) was recorded in a study of T cell clones after liver transplantation. The wider study: Third-party-reactive TCRbeta sequences from pre-transplant mixed lymphocyte reactions served as antigen-independent comparators. Three of eight recipients were HCV-positive; others had non-autoimmune, non-viral indications. Subjects received no induction therapy and standard immunosuppression until randomization at 12-24 months post-transplant. Patients counted as tolerant after at least one year off all immunosuppression, enzymes not exceeding twice normal.

Measured with immunoSEQ multiplex PCR; TCRdb has only the in-frame clones, and not every one. The sample consists of around 120,000 clones, 90% of them appearing once. In germline, CDR1 is SEHNR, CDR2 FQNEAQ (reference sequence). The CDR3 is 14 amino acids. The V gene end was trimmed by 2 bases and the J gene end by 8 bases; junction bases not matched to a gene: 4. This TCR derives from a human patient who received a liver transplant. Some T cells here may be from the graft donor. The source was CD4+ T cells from blood, collected 12 months after liver transplant. J is TRBJ2-1 and V is TRBV7-9; TRBD2 matches at 9 bases. This CDR3 reads CASSLQREVHEQFF. CDR3 nucleotides: TGTGCCAGCAGCTTACAGCGGGAGGTACATGAGCAGTTCTTC.